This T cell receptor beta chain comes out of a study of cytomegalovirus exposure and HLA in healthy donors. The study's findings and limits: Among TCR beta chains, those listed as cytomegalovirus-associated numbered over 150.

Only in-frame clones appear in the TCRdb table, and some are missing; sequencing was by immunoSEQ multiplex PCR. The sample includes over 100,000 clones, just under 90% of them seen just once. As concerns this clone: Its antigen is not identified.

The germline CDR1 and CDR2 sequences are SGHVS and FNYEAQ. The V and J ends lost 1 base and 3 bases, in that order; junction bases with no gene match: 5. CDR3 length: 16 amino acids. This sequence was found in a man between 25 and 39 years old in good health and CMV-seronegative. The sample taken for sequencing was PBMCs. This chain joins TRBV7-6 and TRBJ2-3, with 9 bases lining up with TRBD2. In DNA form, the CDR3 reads TGTGCCAGCAGCTTAGGTAGCGGGGGTGGGACAGATACGCAGTATTTT. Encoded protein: CASSLGSGGGTDTQYF.